Shown below are 12 T cell receptor beta chains from a single sample sequenced in a study of OX40 agonist ivuxolimab in advanced cancers. Sequencing was performed with immunoSEQ multiplex PCR; in TCRdb, only in-frame clones are kept and a portion is missing. The sample consists of around 110,000 clones, 85% to 95% of them appearing once. The material was CD4+ or CD8+ T cells sorted from blood, obtained in a trial of the OX40 agonist ivuxolimab. These receptors originate from an adult with an advanced solid tumor such as melanoma, head and neck, liver or kidney cancer.

This chain uses TRBV9 with TRBJ2-1; no clear D. The germline V gene encodes CDR1 SGDLS and CDR2 YYNGEE. V gave up 0 bases and J gave up 7 bases, with 5 bases separating them. This CDR3 region has 12 residues. CDR3 sequence: CASSVAANEQFF. The CDR3 coding sequence is TGTGCCAGCAGCGTAGCAGCGAATGAGCAGTTCTTC.

The chain couples TRBV7-8 to TRBJ1-5; unclear D gene. CDR1 is SGHVS and CDR2 is FQNEAQ in the germline V gene. CDR3 length: 15 amino acids. V lost 1 base, J lost 2 bases, and 9 bases lay in between. The CDR3 loop reads CASSLDYFGNQPQHF. Written as DNA, the CDR3 is TGTGCCAGCAGCTTAGATTATTTCGGCAATCAGCCCCAGCATTTT. Using reference TRBV7-8 and TRBJ1-5 for the parts outside the CDR3, the full variable domain is GAGVSQSPRYKVAKRGQDVALRCDPISGHVSLFWYQQALGQGPEFLTYFQNEAQLDKSGLPSDRFFAERPEGSVSTLKIQRTQQEDSAVYLCASSLDYFGNQPQHFGDGTRLSIL.

The chain uses TRBV5-1 and TRBJ2-5; 10 bases agree with TRBD1. CDR3 length: 16 residues. Per germline, CDR1 SGHRS and CDR2 YFSETQ. The trim removed 4 bases at V and 4 bases at J, leaving 10 bases unmatched. The CDR3 spells CASSPGTGAYGETQYF. As DNA, the CDR3 is TGCGCCAGCAGCCCCGGGACAGGGGCTTACGGAGAGACCCAGTACTTC. Together with reference TRBV5-1 and TRBJ2-5, the CDR3 gives the full variable domain: KAGVTQTPRYLIKTRGQQVTLSCSPISGHRSVSWYQQTPGQGLQFLFEYFSETQRNKGNFPGRFSGRQFSNSRSEMNVSTLELGDSALYLCASSPGTGAYGETQYFGPGTRLLVL.

The chain links TRBV5-1 to TRBJ2-7; D remains unclear. This CDR3 is built from 12 residues. The ends were cut back, 3 bases at V and 4 bases at J, with 8 bases in the middle. Germline CDR1 reads SGHRS; CDR2 reads YFSETQ. CDR3 sequence reads: CASSSLGYEQYF. The CDR3 bases are TGCGCCAGCAGCTCCCTAGGGTACGAGCAGTACTTC.

V is TRBV11-2 and J is TRBJ1-2, with TRBD1 as a possible D gene (5 bases). This CDR3 is built from 14 residues. The V gene's germline CDR1 is SGHAT and CDR2 FQNNGV. V gave up 0 bases and J gave up 4 bases, with 9 bases separating them. The CDR3 reads CASSLEEGPYGYTF. CDR3 in DNA: TGTGCCAGCAGCTTAGAGGAGGGGCCCTATGGCTACACCTTC.

The V gene is TRBV6-5, the J gene TRBJ2-1, with 8 positions matching TRBD2. V lost 8 bases and J lost 0; bases outside the gene matches: 6. The CDR3 is 15 amino acids. From germline, CDR1 is MNHEY and CDR2 SVGAGI. CDR3 bases: TGTGCCAGCGCTAGCGGGCTTAGCTCCTACAATGAGCAGTTCTTC. Translated: CASASGLSSYNEQFF.

CDR3 protein: CASSLIASGRWNEQFF. In DNA, the CDR3 is TGTGCCAGCAGTTTAATAGCTAGCGGGAGATGGAATGAGCAGTTCTTC. The rearrangement joins TRBV28 to TRBJ2-1; the match to TRBD2 covers 10 bases. This CDR3 comprises 16 residues. Germline V gene lookup returns CDR1 MDHEN and CDR2 SYDVKM. V trimming: 2 bases; J trimming: 7 bases; junction bases outside the gene matches: 8.

The chain has TRBV4-2 and TRBJ1-3; D gene unclear. V lost 0 bases to trimming and J lost 0 bases, with 15 bases between them. The CDR3 has 18 amino acids. The germline V gene has CDR1 LGHNA and CDR2 YNFKEQ. CDR3 sequence (DNA): TGTGCCAGCAGCCAAGAGAGGTCGGCCCTCTCCTCTGGAAACACCATATATTTT. It yields the protein CASSQERSALSSGNTIYF.

This chain links TRBV27 with TRBJ1-5, with 7 bases lining up with TRBD1. The trim removed 0 bases at V and 3 bases at J, leaving 8 bases unmatched. The CDR3 covers 17 residues. Germline CDR1 and CDR2: MNHEY and SMNVEV (reference sequence). The CDR3 DNA sequence: TGTGCCAGCAGTTTATCTCCCGGGGACAGTTCCAATCAGCCCCAGCATTTT. Residues: CASSLSPGDSSNQPQHF.

The J gene is TRBJ2-2, the V gene TRBV5-8, with D perhaps matching TRBD1 (6 bases). Germline CDR1 reads SGHTS; CDR2 reads YDEGEE. CDR3 length equals 15 residues. V lost 3 bases and J 7 bases, leaving 16 bases between the germline ends. The CDR3, as DNA: TGTGCCAGCAGCTCGGTTGGACAGTCTAACGGGGAGCTGTTTTTT. Protein: CASSSVGQSNGELFF.

The gene calls are TRBV29-1 and TRBJ1-5; a possible D gene is TRBD1 (5 bases). The CDR3 is made up of 14 amino acids. The germline V gene has CDR1 SQVTM and CDR2 ANQGSEA. V was cut by 7 bases and J by 0 bases, with 13 bases left in between. CDR3 coding DNA: TGCAGCGCGGGGGGGGGAAATAGCAATCAGCCCCAGCATTTT. Translating it yields CSAGGGNSNQPQHF.

The rearrangement uses TRBV5-6 and TRBJ1-2; D is undetermined. The ends were cut back, 0 bases at V and 2 bases at J, with 8 bases in the middle. The CDR3 is 14 amino acids. Germline CDR1 SGHDT, CDR2 YYEEEE. CDR3 region: CASSLVGQNYGYTF. The CDR3 DNA sequence: TGTGCCAGCAGCTTGGTCGGGCAGAACTATGGCTACACCTTC.